Listed below are T cell receptor beta chains from one sample, sequenced in a study of T cells after yellow fever vaccination. TCRdb re-analysed the 5' RACE reads in MiXCR, keeping a single row per CDR3 protein. In the table there are approximately 85,000 distinct CDR3 sequences, about an eighth of which are singletons. Source: CD8+ T cells not binding an NS4B(214-222) dextramer, sorted from PBMCs, taken approximately 22 days after the first yellow fever vaccination. The receptor set was obtained from a man in his late teens or twenties who received the YFV17D yellow fever vaccine. Both conserved end residues are part of each CDR3. The D gene is left open where the match is weak. Some rows have no size entry. The others give once, few or many, or a class for an expanded clone.

- | - | TRBJ2-1 | TRBV29-1 | TGCAGCGCCCGGTCTCACAATGAGCAGTTCTTC | CSARSHNEQFF
- | - | TRBJ2-1 | TRBV3-1 | TGTGCCAGCAGCCAAGGGCCAAGGTACAATGAGCAGTTCTTC | CASSQGPRYNEQFF
- | - | TRBJ2-2 | TRBV7-1 | TGTGCCAGCAGCTCAAACGCGGGGACGGCGAACACCGGGGAGCTGTTTTTT | CASSSNAGTANTGELFF
few | - | TRBJ1-2 | TRBV5-1 | TGCGCCAGCAGCCAGTACCTCGGGGCCCTCGATGGCTACACCTTC | CASSQYLGALDGYTF
few | - | TRBJ2-1 | TRBV30 | TGTGCCTGGACTGAAGTTGGACTCTACAATGAGCAGTTCTTC | CAWTEVGLYNEQFF
many | - | TRBJ2-6 | TRBV6-1 | TGTGCCAGCAGTCCAGGGTCTGGGGCCAACGTCCTGACTTTC | CASSPGSGANVLTF
- | - | TRBJ2-3 | TRBV9 | TGTGCCAGCAGCGTTTGGGGGACGACCGACAGAGCAGATACGCAGTATTTT | CASSVWGTTDRADTQYF
- | - | TRBJ1-2 | TRBV15 | TGTGCCACCAGCAGAGAGGAACAGGCCGCCCAGAGGGTCACCTTC | CATSREEQAAQRVTF
- | TRBD1 | TRBJ2-4 | TRBV4-2 | TGTGCCAGCAGCCAAGAATTTGGACAGGGAGAGGGCATTCAGTACTTC | CASSQEFGQGEGIQYF
few | - | TRBJ2-5 | TRBV7-9 | TGTGCCAGCAGCTTTGACCGGGCTGGGATTGAGACCCAGTACTTC | CASSFDRAGIETQYF
- | TRBD2 | TRBJ2-5 | TRBV7-9 | TGTGCCAGCAGCTCCGGGGGGGAGTTAGAGACCCAGTACTTC | CASSSGGELETQYF
few | - | TRBJ2-1 | TRBV7-6 | TGTGCCAGCAGCTTAAATGGGCCCAATGAGCAGTTCTTC | CASSLNGPNEQFF
few | - | TRBJ2-1 | TRBV25-1 | TGTGCCAGCAGTGAAGGGCCAGGGGAATCCGATGAGCAGTTCTTC | CASSEGPGESDEQFF
- | - | TRBJ2-7 | TRBV7-8 | TGTGCCAGCAGCTCGACCCCGGGGGCCTACGAGCAGTACTTC | CASSSTPGAYEQYF
- | - | TRBJ2-5 | TRBV4-3 | TGCGCCAGCAGCCCCAGCGGAAATACTATTCAAGAGACCCAGTACTTC | CASSPSGNTIQETQYF
- | TRBD1 | TRBJ1-1 | TRBV7-6 | TGTGCCAGCAGCCAAACAGGGGTTTATCGTACTGAAGCTTTCTTT | CASSQTGVYRTEAFF
- | - | TRBJ1-1 | TRBV5-1 | TGCGCCAGCAGCTTACGGGGTGGGCCCCACACTGAAGCTTTCTTT | CASSLRGGPHTEAFF
- | - | TRBJ2-5 | TRBV12-3/TRBV12-4 | TGTGCCAGCAGTTTAGCGCTGAGCCAAGAGACCCAGTACTTC | CASSLALSQETQYF